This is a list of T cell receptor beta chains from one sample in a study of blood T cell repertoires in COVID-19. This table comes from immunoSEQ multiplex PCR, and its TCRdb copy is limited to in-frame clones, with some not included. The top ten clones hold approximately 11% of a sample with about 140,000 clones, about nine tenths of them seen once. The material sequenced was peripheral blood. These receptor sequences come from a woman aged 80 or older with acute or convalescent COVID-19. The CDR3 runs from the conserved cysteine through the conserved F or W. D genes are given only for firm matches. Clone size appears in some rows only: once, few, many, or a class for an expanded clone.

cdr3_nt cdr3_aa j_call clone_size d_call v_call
TGTGCCAGCAGCGTTGGACAGGGCTTTAGCTCACCCCTCCACTTT CASSVGQGFSSPLHF TRBJ1-6 NA TRBD1 TRBV9
TGTGCCAGCAGCTTACGGGGGTACACTGAAGCTTTCTTT CASSLRGYTEAFF TRBJ1-1 NA NA TRBV5-8
TGTGCCAGCAGCTTAGATCTTGGTACAGGGCTGACCCAGTACTTC CASSLDLGTGLTQYF TRBJ2-5 NA NA TRBV11-2
TGTGCCACCAGCAGAGACCAAGGGAGGGACGGTGGCTACACCTTC CATSRDQGRDGGYTF TRBJ1-2 NA NA TRBV15
TGTGCCAGCTCACCTGGGGAGGGGAGTGTCTATGGCTACACCTTC CASSPGEGSVYGYTF TRBJ1-2 NA NA TRBV18
TGTGCCAGCTCACCACCGTACGGAGCCACCACAGATACGCAGTATTTT CASSPPYGATTDTQYF TRBJ2-3 NA NA TRBV18
TGTGCCAGCAGCGCCAAGGAGGGGTCACCCCTCCACTTT CASSAKEGSPLHF TRBJ1-6 NA NA TRBV7-3
TGTGCCAGCAGCCTTACTCGGTACGAGCAGTACTTC CASSLTRYEQYF TRBJ2-7 NA NA TRBV6-2/TRBV6-3
TGTGCCAGCAGCACCACGGGGACTGAAGCTTTCTTT CASSTTGTEAFF TRBJ1-1 NA NA TRBV6-2/TRBV6-3
TGTGCCACCAGCACAGGGGACGGCTATGGCTACACCTTC CATSTGDGYGYTF TRBJ1-2 NA TRBD1 TRBV24-1
TGTGCCAGCTCACCTACGACAGATTTGGACTATGGCTACACCTTC CASSPTTDLDYGYTF TRBJ1-2 NA NA TRBV18
TGTGCCAGCAGCCCGGACAGGTATTATTCACCCCTCCACTTT CASSPDRYYSPLHF TRBJ1-6 NA TRBD1 TRBV7-2
TGTGCCAGCAGCACCGGGACAGGATTAGAGACCCAGTACTTC CASSTGTGLETQYF TRBJ2-5 NA TRBD1 TRBV7-9
TGTGCCAGTAGTATCCCGGGTGCGGGGAACACTGAAGCTTTCTTT CASSIPGAGNTEAFF TRBJ1-1 once NA TRBV19
TGTGCCTGGAGTTCTGGACAGTTGAACACTGAAGCTTTCTTT CAWSSGQLNTEAFF TRBJ1-1 NA NA TRBV30
TGCAGCGTCATGTCTCAGGCGGGCACTGAAGCTTTCTTT CSVMSQAGTEAFF TRBJ1-1 NA NA TRBV29-1
TGTGCCAGCAGTTTAGTACTTCAGGGACCCCAGCATTTT CASSLVLQGPQHF TRBJ1-5 NA NA TRBV12-3/TRBV12-4